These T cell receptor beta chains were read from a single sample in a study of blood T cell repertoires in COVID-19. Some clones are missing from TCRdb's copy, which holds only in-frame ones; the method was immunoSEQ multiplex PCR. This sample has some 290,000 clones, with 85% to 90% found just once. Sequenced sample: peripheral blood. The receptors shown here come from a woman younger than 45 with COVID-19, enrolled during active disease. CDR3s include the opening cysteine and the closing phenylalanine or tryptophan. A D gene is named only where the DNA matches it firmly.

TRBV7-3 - CASSADSNTEAFF
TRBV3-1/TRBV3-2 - CASSQGPGAGNEQFF
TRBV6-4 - CASSDSHGGADTQYF
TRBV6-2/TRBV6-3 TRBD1 CASSPTGVGYKANEQFF
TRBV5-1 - CASSLAVGAVEAFF
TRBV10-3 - CASAGTLYEQYF
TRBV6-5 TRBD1 CASSTQGGNYYGYTF
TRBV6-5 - CASSSTGGGGPAPQHF
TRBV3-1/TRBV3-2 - CASSQDGRGWVNTEAFF
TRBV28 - CASSSVNRALNTEAFF
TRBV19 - CASSPQVGANVLTF
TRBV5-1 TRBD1 CASSVTGQGGTEAFF
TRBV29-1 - CSVGGTGLGNTIYF
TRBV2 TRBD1 CASSRRLPGQGDTEAFF
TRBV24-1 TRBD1 CATSVRDRAYNEQFF
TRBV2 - CASSVPGNSPLHF
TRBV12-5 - CASGLEGNTEAFF
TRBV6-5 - CATGGQGGITGELFF
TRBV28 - CASSLFGRFNYGYTF
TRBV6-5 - CASKGASSYEQYF
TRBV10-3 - CAISESVLLGRVDTEAFF
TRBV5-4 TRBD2 CASSSPPLAGQYNEQFF
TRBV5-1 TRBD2 CASSLEGLAGANTGELFF
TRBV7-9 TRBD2 CASSLEGLGSTDTQYF
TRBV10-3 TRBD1 CAISPGQVSNQPQHF
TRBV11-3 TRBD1 CASGQGVTGELFF
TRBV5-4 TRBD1 CASSPDRPQEQYF
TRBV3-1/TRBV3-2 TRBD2 CASSQARLAEETQYF
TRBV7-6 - CASSLVRGEAFF
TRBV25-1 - CASSEQGGQETQYF
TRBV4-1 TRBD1 CASSQRTGNNQPQHF
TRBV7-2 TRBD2 CASSRVPGLAGGGNEQFF
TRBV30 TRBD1 CAWRDRDHSGNTIYF
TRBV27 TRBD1 CASSPAATGVREQYF
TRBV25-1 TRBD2 CASSVTSGAYEQYF
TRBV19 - CASSIGYEENQPQHF
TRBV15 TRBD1 CATSRARDRVLIEQFF
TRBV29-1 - CSAITDSFYGYTF
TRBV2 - CASRGQGATNEKLFF
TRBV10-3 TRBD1 CAIKGQGVMNTEAFF
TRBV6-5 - CASRLGGDKNIQYF
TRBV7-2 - CASSLARGVGANSPLHF
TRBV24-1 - CATSSSGDAKVQETQYF
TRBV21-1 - CASSKPHYEQYF
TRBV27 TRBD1 CASSGQGAENTEAFF
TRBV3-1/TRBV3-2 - CASSHFGGQQNTGELFF
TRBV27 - CASSLWEGGVRTEAFF
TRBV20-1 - CSAGLENIQYF
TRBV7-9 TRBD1 CASSLDQGVYEQYF
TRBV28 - CASSAQGLGAFF
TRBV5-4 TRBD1 CASSRGTGKVNTEAFF
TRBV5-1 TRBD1 CASSLVLTGSTDTQYF
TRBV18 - CASSGGRGDYEQYF
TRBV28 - CASSFRKDRRGNTIYF
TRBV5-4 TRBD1 CASSPDRGYTDTQYF
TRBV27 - CASSLYTGTTEAFF
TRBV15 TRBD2 CATSIGLAGITDTQYF
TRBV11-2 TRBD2 CASNRGTSGSDEQFF
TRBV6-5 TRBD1 CASSYWDRKETQYF